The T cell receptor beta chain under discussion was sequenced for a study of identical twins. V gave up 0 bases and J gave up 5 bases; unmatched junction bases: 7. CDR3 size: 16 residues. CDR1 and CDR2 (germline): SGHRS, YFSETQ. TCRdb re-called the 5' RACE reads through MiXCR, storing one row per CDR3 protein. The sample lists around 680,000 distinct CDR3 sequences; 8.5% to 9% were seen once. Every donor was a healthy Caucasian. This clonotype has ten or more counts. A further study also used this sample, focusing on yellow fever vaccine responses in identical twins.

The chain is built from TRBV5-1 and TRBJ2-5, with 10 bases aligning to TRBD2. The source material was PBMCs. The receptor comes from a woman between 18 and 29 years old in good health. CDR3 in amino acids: CASSLDPSGSGETQYF. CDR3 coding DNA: TGCGCCAGCAGCTTGGACCCTAGCGGGAGTGGTGAGACCCAGTACTTC.